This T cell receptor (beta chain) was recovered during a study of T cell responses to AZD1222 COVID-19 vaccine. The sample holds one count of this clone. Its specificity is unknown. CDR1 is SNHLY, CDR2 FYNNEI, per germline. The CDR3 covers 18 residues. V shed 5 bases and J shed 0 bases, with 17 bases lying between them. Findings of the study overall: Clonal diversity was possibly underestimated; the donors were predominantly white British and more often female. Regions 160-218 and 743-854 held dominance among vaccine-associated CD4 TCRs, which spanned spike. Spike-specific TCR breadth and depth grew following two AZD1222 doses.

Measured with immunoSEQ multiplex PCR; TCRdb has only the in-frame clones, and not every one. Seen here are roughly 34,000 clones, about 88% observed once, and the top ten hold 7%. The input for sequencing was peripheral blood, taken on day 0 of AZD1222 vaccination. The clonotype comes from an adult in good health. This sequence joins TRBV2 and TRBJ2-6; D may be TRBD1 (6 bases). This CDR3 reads CASSFTRAGVSGANVLTF. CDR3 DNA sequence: TGTGCCAGCAGTTTTACGCGGGCAGGGGTCTCTGGGGCCAACGTCCTGACTTTC. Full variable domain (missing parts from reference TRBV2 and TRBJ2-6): EPEVTQTPSHQVTQMGQEVILRCVPISNHLYFYWYRQILGQKVEFLVSFYNNEISEKSEIFDDQFSVERPDGSNFTLKIRSTKLEDSAMYFCASSFTRAGVSGANVLTFGAGSRLTVL.